A single sample gave rise to the 31 T cell receptor beta chains below, sequenced in a study of vaccination and CD4 T cells after COVID-19. TCRdb recomputed calls from the PCR reads with MiXCR, one row per CDR3 protein. This table has 25,000 to 30,000 distinct CDR3 sequences, 45% to 60% appearing once. Time point reported: late sampling 161 to 241 days after vaccination in a few convalescent patients. The source material was CD4+ T cells from blood, sampled about 7 months after SARS-CoV-2 vaccination. The receptors originated from a human donor who had recovered from COVID-19.

The chain joins TRBV6-2 or TRBV6-3 to TRBJ1-5; 7 positions agree with TRBD1. The CDR3 is 14 amino acids. CDR1 and CDR2 from the germline V gene are MNHEY and SVGEGT. After removal of 2 bases from V and 5 bases from J, the junction contained 3 bases not matched to a gene. Written as DNA, the CDR3 is TGTGCCAGCAGTTACACCAGGGGGGATCAGCCCCAGCATTTT. It translates to CASSYTRGDQPQHF.

This chain uses TRBV20-1 with TRBJ2-5, with D unresolved. The V and J ends lost 6 bases and 0 bases respectively, with 8 bases between them. The CDR3 is made up of 12 amino acids. Germline CDR1 and CDR2: DFQATT and SNEGSKA (reference sequence). CDR3 region: CSAVDYQETQYF. The CDR3 DNA is TGCAGTGCGGTGGATTACCAAGAGACCCAGTACTTC.

The chain employs TRBV20-1 and TRBJ2-7; D is possibly TRBD1 (5 bases). This CDR3 comprises 14 residues. V dropped 6 bases and J dropped 4 bases, with 19 bases sitting between them. Germline V gene lookup returns CDR1 DFQATT and CDR2 SNEGSKA (reference sequence). The DNA of the CDR3 is TGCAGTGCGCCCCCAGGGTATGGCGCTTACGAGCAGTACTTC. Translating it yields CSAPPGYGAYEQYF.

The chain uses TRBV12-3 or TRBV12-4 and TRBJ1-5; 10 bases map to TRBD1. This CDR3 spans 18 amino acids. The ends lost 5 bases at V and 2 bases at J; junction bases unmatched: 12. The CDR3 protein is CASSTRFWGTGGNQPQHF. CDR3 DNA: TGTGCCAGCAGTACCCGTTTTTGGGGGACAGGGGGCAATCAGCCCCAGCATTTT.

This clonotype has only a few counts. This chain joins TRBV28 and TRBJ1-2; no firm D call. CDR3 length: 16 amino acids. Deletions cut 1 base from V and 5 bases from J, with 17 bases between. Germline-derived CDR1 and CDR2 are MDHEN and SYDVKM. CDR3 sequence: CASSLLDKAAGYGYTF. CDR3 coding DNA: TGTGCCAGCAGTTTATTGGATAAGGCCGCGGGTTATGGCTACACCTTC.

J is TRBJ2-7 and V is TRBV19; 9 bases map to TRBD2. Trimming removed 7 bases from V and 2 bases from J; junction bases left unmatched: 6. In germline, CDR1 is LNHDA, CDR2 SQIVND (reference sequence). The CDR3 spans 14 residues. CDR3 amino acids: CASTVSSGTYEQYF. CDR3 coding DNA: TGTGCCAGTACTGTGTCTAGCGGGACCTACGAGCAGTACTTC.

In its sample, this clonotype was seen once. V is TRBV27 and J is TRBJ2-5; D remains unclear. This CDR3 comprises 13 residues. V was trimmed by 5 bases and J by 1 base, leaving 8 bases between them. The V gene's germline CDR1 is MNHEY and CDR2 SMNVEV (reference sequence). The CDR3 sequence: CASSPPTQETQYF. The CDR3 DNA reads TGTGCCAGCAGTCCCCCAACCCAAGAGACCCAGTACTTC.

The rearrangement joins TRBV2 to TRBJ1-5; D unclear. Trimming removed 4 bases from V and 4 bases from J, with 8 bases in between. Germline CDR1 and CDR2: SNHLY and FYNNEI. The CDR3 consists of 13 residues. For the CDR3, the DNA is TGTGCCAGCAGTGGGGCAGCAAATCAGCCCCAGCATTTT. Amino acid sequence: CASSGAANQPQHF.

CDR3 bases: TGTGCCAGCAGTTTATCCGGACGGAACACTGAAGCTTTCTTT. Translating it yields CASSLSGRNTEAFF. The chain is built from TRBV28 and TRBJ1-1; no firm D call. CDR3 size: 14 residues. From germline, CDR1 is MDHEN and CDR2 SYDVKM. Trimming removed 1 base at V and 1 base at J, with 7 bases between.

This rearrangement joins TRBV7-9 to TRBJ2-3; 7 bases line up with TRBD2. The germline CDR1 and CDR2 sequences are SEHNR and FQNEAQ (reference sequence). The V segment lost 5 bases and the J segment 6 bases; nucleotides outside the gene matches: 11. This CDR3 has 15 amino acids. For the CDR3, the DNA is TGTGCCAGCAGCCCTGGTAGCGGGCCCTGGGATACGCAGTATTTT. The encoded protein is CASSPGSGPWDTQYF. Variable domain in full (rest from reference TRBV7-9 and TRBJ2-3): DTGVSQNPRHKITKRGQNVTFRCDPISEHNRLYWYRQTLGQGPEFLTYFQNEAQLEKSRLLSDRFSAERPKGSFSTLEIQRTEQGDSAMYLCASSPGSGPWDTQYFGPGTRLTVL.

This clonotype was seen only a few times. The genes are TRBV20-1 and TRBJ2-5; D tentatively fits TRBD1 or TRBD2 (5 bases each). The CDR3 covers 11 residues. Germline lookup yields CDR1 DFQATT and CDR2 SNEGSKA (reference sequence). In DNA form, the CDR3 reads TGCGGGGGAGTTCGTTCAGAGACCCAGTACTTC. Translation gives CGGVRSETQYF.

The rearrangement joins TRBV24-1 to TRBJ2-1; a weak D match, TRBD2 (6 bases). CDR3 length: 14 residues. Germline V lookup: CDR1 KGHDR, CDR2 SFDVKD. Trimming removed 6 bases at V and 0 bases at J, with 8 bases between. Written as DNA, the CDR3 is TGTGCCACCAGTCGGGAGAGCTCCTACAATGAGCAGTTCTTC. Its translation: CATSRESSYNEQFF.

The chain is built from TRBV6-2 or TRBV6-3 and TRBJ2-1; D may be TRBD2 (6 bases). Germline V gene lookup returns CDR1 MNHEY and CDR2 SVGEGT. The germline V and J ends were trimmed by 5 bases and 5 bases, with 16 bases remaining between them. The CDR3 has 15 residues. The CDR3 DNA reads TGTGCCAGCAGTCTAATCGGGACTTTTAACAATGAGCAGTTCTTC. Its protein is CASSLIGTFNNEQFF.

Details on this clonotype: The conserved phenylalanine or tryptophan normally closing the CDR3 is absent here, so this likely arose from a read error. This chain's CDR3 is CSASTYSNQPQHL. The CDR3 nucleotides are TGCAGTGCTTCGACCTATAGCAATCAGCCCCAGCATCTT. This chain joins TRBV20-1 and TRBJ1-5; D gene unclear. The length of the CDR3 is 13 residues. Germline assignment: CDR1 DFQATT and CDR2 SNEGSKA (reference sequence). Trimming shortened V by 5 bases and J by 0 bases, and 8 bases separated the two germline ends.

This rearrangement joins TRBV7-2 to TRBJ2-5; D is possibly TRBD1 (5 bases). CDR1 is SGHTA, CDR2 FQGNSA, per germline. This CDR3 is built from 13 residues. Trimming cost V 3 bases and J 3 bases, with 8 bases left between them. This CDR3 is CASSLGQEETQYF. CDR3 bases: TGTGCCAGCAGCTTGGGGCAAGAAGAGACCCAGTACTTC.

The chain carries TRBV27 and TRBJ2-2, with D possibly TRBD1 on 6 matching bases. The V gene lost 3 bases and the J gene lost 3 bases, with 11 bases spanning the gap. Germline V gene lookup returns CDR1 MNHEY and CDR2 SMNVEV (reference sequence). The length of the CDR3 is 15 residues. The CDR3, as DNA: TGTGCCAGCAGTTTGTACCCAGGGGACACCGGGGAGCTGTTTTTT. Amino acids: CASSLYPGDTGELFF.

Points on this clonotype: A junction boundary mismatches the germline segment, possibly from a read error. CDR3 region: CVSSEGTGGAYEQYF. In DNA form, the CDR3 reads TGTGTCAGCAGTGAAGGGACAGGGGGCGCCTACGAGCAGTACTTC. The V gene is TRBV6-1, the J gene TRBJ2-7; 12 bases map to TRBD1. Germline CDR1 reads MNHNS; CDR2 reads SASEGT. This CDR3 is built from 15 residues.

This chain joins TRBV28 and TRBJ1-5; a weak D match, TRBD1 (5 bases). CDR1 MDHEN and CDR2 SYDVKM come from the germline V gene. The V and J ends lost 5 bases and 6 bases respectively, with 20 bases between them. This CDR3 spans 16 amino acids. The CDR3 sequence: CASSATTGTYGQPQHF. The CDR3 DNA is TGTGCCAGCAGTGCCACGACGGGGACGTACGGTCAGCCCCAGCATTTT.

The chain couples TRBV7-6 to TRBJ2-7; 8 nucleotides line up with TRBD1. After removal of 1 base from V and 4 bases from J, the junction contained 6 bases not matched to a gene. CDR1 is SGHVS, CDR2 FNYEAQ, per germline. The CDR3 extends over 15 amino acids. CDR3 residues: CASSLGNRGAYEQYF. In DNA form, the CDR3 reads TGTGCCAGCAGCTTAGGGAACAGGGGGGCATACGAGCAGTACTTC. The whole variable domain, filled in from reference TRBV7-6 and TRBJ2-7, reads GAGVSQSPRYKVTKRGQDVALRCDPISGHVSLYWYRQALGQGPEFLTYFNYEAQQDKSGLPNDRFSAERPEGSISTLTIQRTEQRDSAMYRCASSLGNRGAYEQYFGPGTRLTVT.

This rearrangement joins TRBV11-2 to TRBJ2-5, with D uncertain. Germline lookup yields CDR1 SGHAT and CDR2 FQNNGV. This CDR3 is built from 12 residues. Trimming removed 0 bases at V and 6 bases at J, with 5 bases between. This CDR3 reads CASSLEGKTQYF. In DNA, the CDR3 is TGTGCCAGCAGCTTAGAGGGGAAGACCCAGTACTTC.

This clonotype was found a few times. V usage is TRBV20-1 and J usage is TRBJ1-2; 8 bases align to TRBD1. The CDR3 loop spans 13 amino acids. Germline values: CDR1 DFQATT, CDR2 SNEGSKA (reference sequence). J gave up 6 bases and V 0 bases, and 3 bases lay outside the gene matches. The CDR3 DNA reads TGCAGTGCTAGAGATATGACAGGGGATGGCTACACCTTC. Protein sequence: CSARDMTGDGYTF.

This clonotype turned up a few times. V and J are TRBV7-6 and TRBJ1-2; TRBD1 agrees at 9 bases. The CDR3 loop spans 15 amino acids. From germline, CDR1 is SGHVS and CDR2 FNYEAQ. Germline trimming cut 5 bases from V and 6 bases from J; bases unmatched to any gene: 10. The CDR3 sequence is CASSRGGQGVDGYTF. CDR3 bases: TGTGCCAGCAGCCGCGGGGGACAGGGAGTGGATGGCTACACCTTC.

The chain has TRBV20-1 and TRBJ2-3; no clear D. With 6 bases removed from V and 4 bases from J, the gap between germline ends came to 8 bases. Germline loops: CDR1 DFQATT, CDR2 SNEGSKA (reference sequence). The CDR3 is 11 amino acids. CDR3 bases: TGCAGTGCGGAAACATCAGATACGCAGTATTTT. Protein: CSAETSDTQYF.

This clonotype was seen more than once but under ten times. The V call is TRBV7-9, the J call TRBJ2-5; 8 bases fit TRBD2. The CDR3 runs 12 residues. Germline V gene lookup returns CDR1 SEHNR and CDR2 FQNEAQ (reference sequence). V was pared by 5 bases and J by 10 bases, with 6 bases of the junction left unmatched. The CDR3 DNA follows: TGTGCCAGCAGCACACTAGCGGAGGGCCAGTACTTC. It is translated as CASSTLAEGQYF.

The J gene is TRBJ2-7, the V gene TRBV7-2; D not resolved. V lost 2 bases and J 2 bases, leaving 13 bases between the germline ends. Germline V gene sequence: CDR1 SGHTA, CDR2 FQGNSA. The CDR3 has 15 residues. In DNA, the CDR3 is TGTGCCAGCAGCTTAATAGAGTCTCCTGCCTACGAGCAGTACTTC. Protein product: CASSLIESPAYEQYF.

This clonotype was picked up a small number of times. V is TRBV27 and J is TRBJ1-6; D is ambiguous. V gave up 3 bases and J gave up 0 bases, with 9 bases separating them. This CDR3 comprises 16 residues. Germline CDR1 and CDR2: MNHEY and SMNVEV (reference sequence). CDR3 region: CASSFLGSSYNSPLHF. CDR3 bases: TGTGCCAGCAGTTTTCTGGGGAGCTCCTATAATTCACCCCTCCACTTT.

This clonotype was recorded once. The chain employs TRBV29-1 and TRBJ2-7; D perhaps matches TRBD2 (5 bases). The CDR3 runs 13 residues. The germline CDR1 and CDR2 sequences are SQVTM and ANQGSEA. Trimming removed 3 bases from V and 0 bases from J, with 9 bases in between. The CDR3 spells CSVERENSYEQYF. CDR3 bases: TGCAGCGTTGAGAGGGAGAACTCCTACGAGCAGTACTTC.

This clonotype has just a few counts. The V and J genes are TRBV12-3 or TRBV12-4 and TRBJ2-7; tentatively, D is TRBD2 (5 bases). Trimming removed 3 bases from V and 6 bases from J, with 9 bases in between. The length of the CDR3 is 12 residues. The CDR3 region has the DNA TGTGCCAGCAGTTTTGAGGGAATCGAGCAGTACTTC. Translating it yields CASSFEGIEQYF.

This chain joins TRBV6-1 and TRBJ2-3, with D perhaps TRBD1 (6 bases). The germline V gene has CDR1 MNHNS and CDR2 SASEGT. Between the trimmed V and J ends, which lost 0 bases and 4 bases, there was a span of 11 bases. This CDR3 is 15 amino acids long. Here the CDR3 reads CASSEAGTLADTQYF. For the CDR3, the DNA is TGTGCCAGCAGTGAAGCAGGGACACTGGCAGATACGCAGTATTTT.

The CDR3 loop reads CASSPAGARSIQYF. The CDR3 nucleotides are TGTGCCAGCAGCCCAGCAGGGGCGCGAAGCATTCAGTACTTC. The chain has TRBV7-2 and TRBJ2-4; D is perhaps TRBD1 (6 bases). The ends were cut back, 5 bases at V and 9 bases at J, with 17 bases in the middle. Germline V gene sequence: CDR1 SGHTA, CDR2 FQGNSA. The CDR3 has 14 amino acids.

The chain recombines TRBV6-5 with TRBJ2-1; no definite D call. Trimming removed 2 bases at V and 7 bases at J, with 15 bases between. CDR1 is MNHEY and CDR2 is SVGAGI in the germline V gene. The CDR3 is made up of 15 amino acids. The CDR3 region has the DNA TGTGCCAGCAGTTACAGCATTCCAGCGCTGAATGAGCAGTTCTTC. Its protein product is CASSYSIPALNEQFF.